This T cell receptor (beta chain) comes out of a study of T cells after yellow fever vaccination. About this clonotype itself: What it recognizes is unknown.

Overall study findings and caveats: There was a possibility that FACS-sorted repertoires contained abundant clonotypes contaminating from the bulk population. It was a weaker secondary response, yet one that peaked faster, at day 5 versus 15. Booster samples showed a return of most primary-vaccination clones (around 96% CD4, 80% to 90% CD8).

V dropped 6 bases and J dropped 3 bases, with 16 bases sitting between them. Germline CDR1 and CDR2: MGHRA and YSYEKL. This CDR3 spans 15 amino acids. TCRdb re-called the 5' RACE reads with MiXCR, one entry per CDR3 protein. The sample has approximately 160,000 distinct CDR3 sequences, approximately 6.2% seen once. Sequencing used CD4+ T cells sorted from PBMCs, obtained on the day of the first yellow fever vaccination. The clonotype originates from a man aged 18 to 30 who received the YFV17D yellow fever vaccine. The chain recombines TRBV4-1 with TRBJ2-3; D possibly uses TRBD1 or TRBD2 (6 bases each). CDR3 in DNA: TGCGCCAGCAGACTAGCCCGGGGGCGGACAGATACGCAGTATTTT. Amino acids: CASRLARGRTDTQYF.